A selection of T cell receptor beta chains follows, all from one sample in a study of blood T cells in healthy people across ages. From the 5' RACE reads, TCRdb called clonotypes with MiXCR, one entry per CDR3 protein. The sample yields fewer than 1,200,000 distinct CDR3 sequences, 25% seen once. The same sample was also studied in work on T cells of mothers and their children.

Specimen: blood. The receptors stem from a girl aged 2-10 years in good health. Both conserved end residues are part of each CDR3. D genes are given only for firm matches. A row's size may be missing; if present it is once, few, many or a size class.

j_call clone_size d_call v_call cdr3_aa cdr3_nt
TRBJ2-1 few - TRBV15 CATSREDMVYNEQFF TGTGCCACCAGCAGAGAAGATATGGTTTACAATGAGCAGTTCTTC
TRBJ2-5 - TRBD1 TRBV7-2 CASSPTGGTQYF TGTGCCAGCAGCCCAACAGGGGGGACCCAGTACTTC
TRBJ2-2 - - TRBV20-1 CSAPKYTGELFF TGCAGTGCCCCCAAGTACACCGGGGAGCTGTTTTTT
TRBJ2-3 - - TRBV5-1 CASSLVEGGTDTQYF TGCGCCAGCAGCTTGGTCGAGGGGGGCACAGATACGCAGTATTTT
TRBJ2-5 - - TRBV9 CASSADGLDGGETQYF TGTGCCAGCAGCGCAGATGGGCTGGACGGGGGAGAGACCCAGTACTTC
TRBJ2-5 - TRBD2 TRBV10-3 CAISEVSRGGQETQYF TGTGCCATCAGTGAAGTATCTCGGGGGGGTCAAGAGACCCAGTACTTC
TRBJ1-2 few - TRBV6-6 CASSYSQGLYGYTF TGTGCCAGCAGTTACTCACAGGGCCTCTATGGCTACACCTTC
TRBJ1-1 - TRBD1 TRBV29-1 CSVGQGEMNTEAFF TGCAGCGTAGGACAGGGAGAGATGAACACTGAAGCTTTCTTT
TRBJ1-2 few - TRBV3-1 CASSLGGESYGYTF TGTGCCAGCAGCCTAGGCGGGGAGTCCTATGGCTACACCTTC
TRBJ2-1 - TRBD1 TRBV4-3 CASSQRTGRNEQFF TGCGCCAGCAGCCAAAGGACAGGGCGGAATGAGCAGTTCTTC
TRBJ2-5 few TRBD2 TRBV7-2 CASSLVGGSLETQYF TGTGCCAGCAGCTTAGTGGGAGGGAGTTTAGAGACCCAGTACTTC
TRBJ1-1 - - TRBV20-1 CSARDPHRVNTEAFF TGCAGTGCTAGAGATCCCCATAGAGTGAACACTGAAGCTTTCTTT
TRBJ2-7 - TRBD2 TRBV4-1 CASAQGAGGTYEQYF TGCGCCAGCGCTCAGGGAGCGGGAGGCACCTACGAGCAGTACTTC
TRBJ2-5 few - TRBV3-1 CASRGPYTQYF TGTGCCAGTCGGGGGCCGTACACCCAGTACTTC
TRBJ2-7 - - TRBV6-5 CASSYSPSSYEQYF TGTGCCAGCAGTTACTCGCCCAGCTCCTACGAGCAGTACTTC
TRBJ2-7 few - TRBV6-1 CASIPLGQPYEQYF TGTGCCAGCATTCCACTTGGACAGCCCTACGAGCAGTACTTC
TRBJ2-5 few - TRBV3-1 CASSQNGGSAETQYF TGTGCCAGCAGCCAAAACGGAGGGTCTGCGGAGACCCAGTACTTC
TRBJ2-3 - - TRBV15 CATSRVAVTSTDTQYF TGTGCCACCAGCAGAGTTGCGGTTACTAGCACAGATACGCAGTATTTT
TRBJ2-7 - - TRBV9 CASSPLASTTYEQYF TGTGCCAGCAGCCCCTTGGCCTCCACAACCTACGAGCAGTACTTC
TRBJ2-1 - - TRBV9 CASSNDRYSYNEQFF TGTGCCAGCAGTAACGACAGGTATTCCTACAATGAGCAGTTCTTC
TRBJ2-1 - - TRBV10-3 CAISTLRPGQVYNEQFF TGTGCCATCAGCACCCTACGACCGGGACAAGTCTACAATGAGCAGTTCTTC
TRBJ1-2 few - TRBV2 CASPDPYGYTF TGTGCCAGCCCGGATCCCTATGGCTACACCTTC
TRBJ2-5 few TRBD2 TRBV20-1 CSARNRRGGQETQYF TGCAGTGCTAGAAACCGCCGGGGGGGCCAAGAGACCCAGTACTTC